These T cell receptor beta chains were read from a single sample in a study of early T cells in non-severe SARS-CoV-2 infection. MiXCR, applied by TCRdb to the 5' RACE reads, yields one record per CDR3 protein. The table records tens of thousands of distinct CDR3 sequences, less than 5.5% of them present only once. The sequences come from whole blood, collected at baseline. These receptors were collected from an adult who was a healthcare worker with PCR-confirmed SARS-CoV-2 infection or an uninfected control (not recorded which). Both conserved end residues are part of each CDR3. The order of the fields is clone size, J gene, V gene, D gene, CDR3 DNA, CDR3 protein. D genes are given only for firm matches. Some rows mark clone size as missing; the rest say once, few, many or name a class of expanded clone.

clone size: -
J gene: TRBJ1-1
V gene: TRBV2
D gene: -
CDR3 DNA: TGTGCCAGCAGCGCTTCTTGGGGGCGGGTCACTGAAGCTTTCTTT
CDR3 protein: CASSASWGRVTEAFF

clone size: many
J gene: TRBJ2-7
V gene: TRBV7-8
D gene: TRBD2
CDR3 DNA: TGTGCCAGCAGCCCTTCTTTATCGGGACCTAGCGGGAACTCCTACGAGCAGTACTTC
CDR3 protein: CASSPSLSGPSGNSYEQYF

clone size: -
J gene: TRBJ1-1
V gene: TRBV10-2
D gene: -
CDR3 DNA: TGCGCCAGTAAAGCGGCAAGGGATATCGCTGAAGCTTTCTTT
CDR3 protein: CASKAARDIAEAFF

clone size: few
J gene: TRBJ1-1
V gene: TRBV10-3
D gene: TRBD1
CDR3 DNA: TGTGCCATCAGTGAGATACAGGGGGCAGCGACGAACACTGAAGCTTTCTTT
CDR3 protein: CAISEIQGAATNTEAFF

clone size: many
J gene: TRBJ2-2
V gene: TRBV7-9
D gene: -
CDR3 DNA: TGTGCCAGCAGCTCGGCGGGGACCATGGCGGGGGAGCTGTTTTTT
CDR3 protein: CASSSAGTMAGELFF

clone size: -
J gene: TRBJ1-4
V gene: TRBV3-1
D gene: TRBD1
CDR3 DNA: TGTGCCAGCAGCCTACAACAGGGGGGCAGGGAAAAACTGTTTTTT
CDR3 protein: CASSLQQGGREKLFF

clone size: few
J gene: TRBJ2-5
V gene: TRBV11-2
D gene: -
CDR3 DNA: TGTGCCAGCAGCCCCGCTCTGGGAGGTCTTCGGGAGACCCAGTACTTC
CDR3 protein: CASSPALGGLRETQYF

clone size: -
J gene: TRBJ2-4
V gene: TRBV29-1
D gene: -
CDR3 DNA: TGCAGCGTTGGTGACAGCTTAAACATTCAGTACTTC
CDR3 protein: CSVGDSLNIQYF

clone size: few
J gene: TRBJ2-1
V gene: TRBV29-1
D gene: TRBD2
CDR3 DNA: TGCAGCGTTGACGGGGGGACTAGCCGCAATGAGCAGTTCTTC
CDR3 protein: CSVDGGTSRNEQFF

clone size: few
J gene: TRBJ2-3
V gene: TRBV7-8
D gene: TRBD1
CDR3 DNA: TGTGCCAGCAGCTTAGTCGGGACAGGCGCACCTCTATCCGGAGATACGCAGTATTTT
CDR3 protein: CASSLVGTGAPLSGDTQYF

clone size: few
J gene: TRBJ2-1
V gene: TRBV12-3/TRBV12-4
D gene: -
CDR3 DNA: TGTGCCAGCAGTGCGGCTAGCATTGACTCCTACAATGAGCAGTTCTTC
CDR3 protein: CASSAASIDSYNEQFF

clone size: -
J gene: TRBJ1-2
V gene: TRBV27
D gene: TRBD1
CDR3 DNA: TGTGCCAGCAGTTTTGGTGGGGGACAGGGGGATGGCTACACCTTC
CDR3 protein: CASSFGGGQGDGYTF

clone size: few
J gene: TRBJ1-2
V gene: TRBV12-3/TRBV12-4
D gene: -
CDR3 DNA: TGTGCCAGCAGTGGGAACCGGTATGGCTACACCTTC
CDR3 protein: CASSGNRYGYTF

clone size: few
J gene: TRBJ2-2
V gene: TRBV5-5
D gene: TRBD2
CDR3 DNA: TGTGCCAGCAGCCCCAAGACTAGCGGGACTGGCGGGGAGCTGTTTTTT
CDR3 protein: CASSPKTSGTGGELFF

clone size: many
J gene: TRBJ1-5
V gene: TRBV28
D gene: -
CDR3 DNA: TGTGCCAGCAGTTTGGGGGATCCCCAGCATTTT
CDR3 protein: CASSLGDPQHF